This T cell receptor beta chain stems from a study of cytomegalovirus exposure and HLA in healthy donors. The PCR contained 60 Vbeta and 13 Jbeta primers. TCRdb keeps only in-frame clones here, not all; method: immunoSEQ multiplex PCR. The data contain fewer than 250,000 clones, around 79% of them singletons. Study results and caveats: In a later analysis, HLA-C alleles had the fewest associated TCRs, DRB1 alleles the most. It was approximately 160 TCR beta chains that were listed as cytomegalovirus-associated.

As concerns this clone: Antigen specificity is unknown.

The source of this sequence is a male donor in good health and CMV-seronegative. Sequenced sample: PBMCs.

This CDR3 reads CASSSHSGTSGITGELFF. The CDR3 nucleotides read TGTGCCAGCAGCTCCCACTCCGGGACTAGCGGGATTACCGGGGAGCTGTTTTTT. The chain joins TRBV7-9 to TRBJ2-2; 13 nucleotides align to TRBD2. Trimming at V came to 4 bases and at J to 5 bases, leaving 10 bases not matched to a gene. Germline V lookup: CDR1 SEHNR, CDR2 FQNEAQ (reference sequence). This CDR3 has 18 residues.